The rows below give T cell receptor beta chains drawn from one sample of a study of OX40 agonist ivuxolimab in advanced cancers. Assay: immunoSEQ multiplex PCR; the TCRdb copy retains only in-frame clones and omits some. The sample shows approximately 50,000 clones, 60% to 80% of them seen only once. The sequenced sample was CD4+ or CD8+ T cells sorted from blood, obtained in a trial of the OX40 agonist ivuxolimab. Receptors were obtained from an adult with an advanced solid tumor such as melanoma, head and neck, liver or kidney cancer. The CDR3 runs from the conserved cysteine through the conserved F or W. Fields, in order: V gene, clone size, J gene, D gene, CDR3 protein, CDR3 DNA. The D gene is left open where the match is weak. A clone size is listed for some rows: how often the clone was seen (once, few, many), or a class if it is expanded.

V gene: TRBV6-1; clone size: .; J gene: TRBJ2-1; D gene: .; CDR3 protein: CASSENTIINEQFF; CDR3 DNA: TGTGCCAGCAGTGAAAACACTATAATCAATGAGCAGTTCTTC
V gene: TRBV2; clone size: .; J gene: TRBJ1-2; D gene: TRBD1; CDR3 protein: CASSRQGGYYGYTF; CDR3 DNA: TGTGCCAGCAGCCGACAGGGAGGTTACTATGGCTACACCTTC
V gene: TRBV7-3; clone size: .; J gene: TRBJ2-1; D gene: .; CDR3 protein: CASSLTPPDHNEQFF; CDR3 DNA: TGTGCCAGCAGCTTAACGCCTCCCGACCACAATGAGCAGTTCTTC
V gene: TRBV21-1; clone size: .; J gene: TRBJ1-1; D gene: .; CDR3 protein: CASSMGLPNTEAFF; CDR3 DNA: TGTGCCAGCAGCATGGGACTTCCGAACACTGAAGCTTTCTTT
V gene: TRBV7-3; clone size: .; J gene: TRBJ2-5; D gene: TRBD1; CDR3 protein: CASSLTGQGETQYF; CDR3 DNA: TGTGCCAGCAGCTTAACGGGACAGGGTGAGACCCAGTACTTC
V gene: TRBV4-3; clone size: .; J gene: TRBJ1-1; D gene: .; CDR3 protein: CASSQDVASWNTEAFF; CDR3 DNA: TGCGCCAGCAGCCAAGATGTTGCCAGCTGGAACACTGAAGCTTTCTTT
V gene: TRBV27; clone size: .; J gene: TRBJ1-1; D gene: .; CDR3 protein: CASSSWGTPLAEAFF; CDR3 DNA: TGTGCCAGCAGTTCCTGGGGGACACCCCTTGCTGAAGCTTTCTTT
V gene: TRBV11-2; clone size: medium-sized; J gene: TRBJ1-1; D gene: .; CDR3 protein: CASTAGQVNTEAFF; CDR3 DNA: TGTGCCAGCACCGCGGGGCAGGTGAACACTGAAGCTTTCTTT
V gene: TRBV27; clone size: .; J gene: TRBJ2-5; D gene: .; CDR3 protein: CASSLGGRSREGETQYF; CDR3 DNA: TGTGCCAGCAGTTTAGGAGGAAGGTCTCGCGAGGGAGAGACCCAGTACTTC
V gene: TRBV4-1; clone size: once; J gene: TRBJ2-7; D gene: .; CDR3 protein: CASSSPGGEQYF; CDR3 DNA: TGCGCCAGCAGCTCACCCGGTGGGGAGCAGTACTTC
V gene: TRBV19; clone size: .; J gene: TRBJ1-5; D gene: .; CDR3 protein: CASSTVQGFQPQHF; CDR3 DNA: TGTGCCAGTAGCACCGTACAGGGATTTCAGCCCCAGCATTTT
V gene: TRBV5-1; clone size: .; J gene: TRBJ2-3; D gene: .; CDR3 protein: CASSFGGGTDTQYF; CDR3 DNA: TGCGCCAGCAGCTTCGGCGGGGGCACAGATACGCAGTATTTT
V gene: TRBV19; clone size: .; J gene: TRBJ1-4; D gene: .; CDR3 protein: CASKPDANEKLFF; CDR3 DNA: TGTGCCAGTAAGCCAGACGCTAATGAAAAACTGTTTTTT
V gene: TRBV7-3; clone size: .; J gene: TRBJ2-1; D gene: .; CDR3 protein: CASSLSRGTSYNEQFF; CDR3 DNA: TGTGCCAGCAGCTTAAGCCGCGGGACTTCCTACAATGAGCAGTTCTTC
V gene: TRBV2; clone size: .; J gene: TRBJ1-2; D gene: .; CDR3 protein: CASRVVFSYGYTF; CDR3 DNA: TGTGCCAGCAGAGTAGTGTTCAGCTATGGCTACACCTTC
V gene: TRBV29-1; clone size: .; J gene: TRBJ1-1; D gene: TRBD1; CDR3 protein: CSARQGANTEAFF; CDR3 DNA: TGCAGCGCTAGACAGGGGGCAAACACTGAAGCTTTCTTT